The T cell receptor beta chain under discussion was sequenced for a study of cytomegalovirus exposure and HLA in healthy donors. This clone was seen a handful of times. The PCR employed 60 Vbeta primers together with 13 Jbeta primers. The protocol was immunoSEQ multiplex PCR, while the TCRdb copy is restricted to in-frame clones and leaves out a portion. In the table there are over 200,000 clones, around 70% of which are singletons. Germline CDR1 and CDR2: SGHAT and FQNNGV. V shed 4 bases and J shed 6 bases, with 12 bases lying between them. CDR3 size: 13 residues. Sequenced sample: PBMCs. The receptor was isolated from a man in his forties or fifties in good health and CMV-seropositive. This chain uses TRBV11-2 with TRBJ1-1, with a weak D call TRBD1 (5 bases). This CDR3 reads CASSSSGRPEAFF. Here the CDR3 DNA reads TGTGCCAGCAGCTCTTCAGGGAGGCCTGAAGCTTTCTTT.